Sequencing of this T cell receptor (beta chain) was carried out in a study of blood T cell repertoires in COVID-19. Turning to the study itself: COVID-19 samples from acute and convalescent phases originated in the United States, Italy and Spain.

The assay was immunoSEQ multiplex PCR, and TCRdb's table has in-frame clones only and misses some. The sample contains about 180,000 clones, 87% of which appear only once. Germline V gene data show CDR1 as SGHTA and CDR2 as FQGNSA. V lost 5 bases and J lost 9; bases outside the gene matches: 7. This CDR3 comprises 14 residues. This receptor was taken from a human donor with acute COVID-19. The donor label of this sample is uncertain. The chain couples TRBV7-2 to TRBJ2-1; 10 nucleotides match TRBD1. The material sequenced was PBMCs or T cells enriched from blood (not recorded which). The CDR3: CASSARQGAIEQFF. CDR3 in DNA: TGTGCCAGCAGCGCGCGACAGGGGGCCATTGAGCAGTTCTTC.